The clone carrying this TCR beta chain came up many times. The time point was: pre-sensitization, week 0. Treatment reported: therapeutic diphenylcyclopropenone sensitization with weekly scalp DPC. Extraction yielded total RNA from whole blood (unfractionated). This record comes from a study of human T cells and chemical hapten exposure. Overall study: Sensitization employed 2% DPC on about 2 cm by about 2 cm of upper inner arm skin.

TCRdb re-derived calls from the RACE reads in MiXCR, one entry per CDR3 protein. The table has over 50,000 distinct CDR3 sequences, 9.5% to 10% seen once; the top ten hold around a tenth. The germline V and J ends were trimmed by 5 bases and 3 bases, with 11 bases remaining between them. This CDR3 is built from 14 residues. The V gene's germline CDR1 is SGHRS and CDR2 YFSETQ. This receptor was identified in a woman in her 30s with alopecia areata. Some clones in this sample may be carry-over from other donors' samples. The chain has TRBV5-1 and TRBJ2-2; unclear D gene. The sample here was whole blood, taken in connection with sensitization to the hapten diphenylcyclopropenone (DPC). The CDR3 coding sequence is TGCGCCAGCAGTACCGGGCTGTACACCGGGGAGCTGTTTTTT. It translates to CASSTGLYTGELFF.